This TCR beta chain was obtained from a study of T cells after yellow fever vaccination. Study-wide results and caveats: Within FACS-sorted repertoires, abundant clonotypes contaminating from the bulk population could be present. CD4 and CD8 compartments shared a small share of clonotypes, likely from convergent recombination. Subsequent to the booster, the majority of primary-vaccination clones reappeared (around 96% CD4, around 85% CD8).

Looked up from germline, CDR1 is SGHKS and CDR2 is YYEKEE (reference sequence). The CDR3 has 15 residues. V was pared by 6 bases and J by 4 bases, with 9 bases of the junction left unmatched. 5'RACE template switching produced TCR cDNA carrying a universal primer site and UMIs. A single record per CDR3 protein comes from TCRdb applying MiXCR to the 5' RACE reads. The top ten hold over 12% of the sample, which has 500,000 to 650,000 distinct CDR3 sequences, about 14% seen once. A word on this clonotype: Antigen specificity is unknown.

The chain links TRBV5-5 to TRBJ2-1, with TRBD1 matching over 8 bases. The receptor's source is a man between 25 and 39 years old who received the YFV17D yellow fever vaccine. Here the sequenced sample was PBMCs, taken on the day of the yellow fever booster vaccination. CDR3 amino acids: CASTQGASMYNEQFF. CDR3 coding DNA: TGTGCCAGCACCCAGGGGGCTAGCATGTACAATGAGCAGTTCTTC. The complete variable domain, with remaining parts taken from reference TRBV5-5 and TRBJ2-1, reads DAGVTQSPTHLIKTRGQQVTLRCSPISGHKSVSWYQQVLGQGPQFIFQYYEKEERGRGNFPDRFSARQFPNYSSELNVNALLLGDSALYLCASTQGASMYNEQFFGPGTRLTVL.